These 6 T cell receptor beta chains originate from one sample sequenced in a study of cytomegalovirus exposure and HLA in healthy donors. The study ran its PCR with 60 Vbeta and 13 Jbeta primers. TCRdb's copy holds only in-frame clones and misses some; the assay was immunoSEQ multiplex PCR. The sample records around 99,000 clones, 60% to 80% being singletons. Sequencing was carried out using PBMCs. The origin of the receptors is a man aged 50 to 59 in good health and CMV-seropositive.

This clone showed up just a few times. This chain links TRBV30 with TRBJ2-7, with D unresolved. The V gene's germline CDR1 is GTSNPN and CDR2 SVGIG (reference sequence). Trimming stripped 7 bases from V and 0 bases from J, with 10 bases between. The CDR3 extends over 12 amino acids. The CDR3 is CASGENSYEQYF. As DNA, the CDR3 is TGTGCCTCTGGAGAGAACTCCTACGAGCAGTACTTC.

The chain joins TRBV6-1 to TRBJ2-2, with 7 bases aligning to TRBD2. Germline V gives CDR1 MNHNS, CDR2 SASEGT. The CDR3 spans 14 residues. The CDR3 nucleotides are TGTGCTTCCCGAGGGAGCGGGGAAGGTCGGGAGCTGTTTTTT. Its translation is CASRGSGEGRELFF.

This clone was found once. The chain couples TRBV6-5 to TRBJ1-2; D is uncertain. Trimming took off 0 bases at V and 7 bases at J, with 15 bases between the two ends. The CDR3 spans 15 residues. The germline CDR1 and CDR2 sequences are MNHEY and SVGAGI. In nucleotides, the CDR3 is TGTGCCAGCAGTTACTCTTTTCGGGGAGTCTCTGGCTACACCTTC. This encodes CASSYSFRGVSGYTF.

This chain joins TRBV7-2 and TRBJ1-2, with TRBD1 matching 9 bases. From germline, CDR1 is SGHTA and CDR2 FQGNSA. The length of the CDR3 is 15 residues. The J segment lost 4 bases and the V segment lost 5 bases, leaving 8 bases of the junction unmatched. The CDR3 loop is CASSVHDRGGYGYTF. The CDR3 DNA sequence: TGTGCCAGCAGCGTCCATGACAGGGGGGGCTATGGCTACACCTTC.

The chain recombines TRBV19 with TRBJ2-6, with D possibly being TRBD2 (6 bases). Germline V gives CDR1 LNHDA, CDR2 SQIVND (reference sequence). This CDR3 is 19 amino acids long. The V end lost 1 base, the J end lost 4 bases, and 20 bases lay between the germline ends. The CDR3 coding sequence is TGTGCCAGTAGTATAGGAGGAGGGGTAACAGGCTACGGGGCCAACGTCCTGACTTTC. This translates into CASSIGGGVTGYGANVLTF.

The chain has TRBV6-6 and TRBJ2-2; no firm D call. The germline gives CDR1 MNHNY, CDR2 SVGAGI (reference sequence). CDR3 length: 13 residues. V was trimmed by 2 bases and J by 4 bases, leaving 5 bases between them. The CDR3 DNA follows: TGTGCCAGCAGTTACCAGTTCACCGGGGAGCTGTTTTTT. Its protein is CASSYQFTGELFF.